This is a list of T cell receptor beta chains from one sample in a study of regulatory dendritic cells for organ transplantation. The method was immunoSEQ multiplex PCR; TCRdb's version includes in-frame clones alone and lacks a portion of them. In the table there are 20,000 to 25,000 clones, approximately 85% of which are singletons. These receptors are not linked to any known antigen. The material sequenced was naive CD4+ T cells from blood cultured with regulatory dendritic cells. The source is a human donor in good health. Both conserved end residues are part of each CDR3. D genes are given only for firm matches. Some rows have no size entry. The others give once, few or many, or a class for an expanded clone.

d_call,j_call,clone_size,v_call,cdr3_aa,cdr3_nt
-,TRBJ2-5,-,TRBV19,CASSDNTWEASAKETQYF,TGTGCCAGTAGTGATAATACGTGGGAGGCTAGCGCGAAAGAGACCCAGTACTTC
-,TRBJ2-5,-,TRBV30,CAWSVRRALTQYF,TGTGCCTGGAGTGTACGCCGAGCTTTAACCCAGTACTTC
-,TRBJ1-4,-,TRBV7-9,CASSSPTSRQTPNEKLFF,TGTGCCAGCAGCTCACCAACATCTAGACAGACCCCTAATGAAAAACTGTTTTTT
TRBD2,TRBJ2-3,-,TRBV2,CASSPSGTEDTQYF,TGTGCCAGCAGTCCTAGCGGGACTGAAGATACGCAGTATTTT
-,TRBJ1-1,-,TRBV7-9,CASRPEVNTEAFF,TGTGCCAGCCGCCCGGAGGTTAACACTGAAGCTTTCTTT
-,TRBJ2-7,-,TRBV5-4,CASSSRDGLYEQYF,TGTGCCAGCAGCTCCCGGGACGGACTCTACGAGCAGTACTTC
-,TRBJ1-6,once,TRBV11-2,CASSQQGGLGGSPLHF,TGTGCCAGCAGCCAACAGGGTGGGCTTGGTGGTTCACCCCTCCACTTT
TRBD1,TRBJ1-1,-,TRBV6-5,CASSIQGYTEAFF,TGTGCCAGCAGTATACAGGGGTACACTGAAGCTTTCTTT
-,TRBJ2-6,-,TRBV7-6,CASSPSGANVLTF,TGTGCCAGCAGTCCCTCTGGGGCCAACGTCCTGACTTTC
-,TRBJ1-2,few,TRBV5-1,CASSFWGRYGYTF,TGCGCCAGCAGCTTCTGGGGTCGGTATGGCTACACCTTC
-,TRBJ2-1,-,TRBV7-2,CASSLSLSSYNEQFF,TGTGCCAGCAGCTTATCCTTGAGCTCCTACAATGAGCAGTTCTTC
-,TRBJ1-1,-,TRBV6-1,CASLRTVNTEAFF,TGTGCCAGCCTGCGAACTGTCAACACTGAAGCTTTCTTT
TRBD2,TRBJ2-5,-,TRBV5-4,CASSNLGTRLGPLVVETQYF,TGTGCCAGCAGCAACCTAGGGACTAGATTGGGTCCTCTTGTGGTGGAGACCCAGTACTTC
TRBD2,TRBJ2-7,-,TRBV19,CASSPGLGLLGYEQYF,TGTGCCAGTAGTCCGGGACTAGGACTCCTGGGCTACGAGCAGTACTTC
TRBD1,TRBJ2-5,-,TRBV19,CASSPGQGGYEETQYF,TGTGCCAGTAGTCCCGGACAGGGGGGATACGAAGAGACCCAGTACTTC
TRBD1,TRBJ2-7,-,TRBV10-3,CAITPGQGYEQYF,TGTGCCATCACTCCGGGACAGGGATACGAGCAGTACTTC
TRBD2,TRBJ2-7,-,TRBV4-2,CASSQDSGGGGQYF,TGTGCCAGCAGCCAAGATAGCGGGGGCGGCGGGCAGTACTTC
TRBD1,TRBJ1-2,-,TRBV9,CASSSRGTEINYGYTF,TGTGCCAGCAGCTCAAGAGGGACAGAAATCAACTATGGCTACACCTTC
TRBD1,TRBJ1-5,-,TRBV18,CASSPLGDRDQPQHF,TGTGCCAGCTCCCCCCTAGGGGACAGGGATCAGCCCCAGCATTTT
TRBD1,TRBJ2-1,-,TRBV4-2,CASSHNRGPSSYNEQFF,TGTGCCAGCAGCCATAACAGGGGTCCCAGCTCCTACAATGAGCAGTTCTTC
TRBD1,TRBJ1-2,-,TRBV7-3,CARKPRGLFDWGYTF,TGTGCCAGGAAACCCAGGGGGCTTTTCGACTGGGGCTACACCTTC
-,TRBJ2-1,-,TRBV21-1,CASEAGRDNEQFF,TGTGCCAGCGAGGCGGGGAGGGACAATGAGCAGTTCTTC
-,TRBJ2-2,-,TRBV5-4,CASSGWGANTGELFF,TGTGCCAGCAGCGGTTGGGGCGCGAACACCGGGGAGCTGTTTTTT